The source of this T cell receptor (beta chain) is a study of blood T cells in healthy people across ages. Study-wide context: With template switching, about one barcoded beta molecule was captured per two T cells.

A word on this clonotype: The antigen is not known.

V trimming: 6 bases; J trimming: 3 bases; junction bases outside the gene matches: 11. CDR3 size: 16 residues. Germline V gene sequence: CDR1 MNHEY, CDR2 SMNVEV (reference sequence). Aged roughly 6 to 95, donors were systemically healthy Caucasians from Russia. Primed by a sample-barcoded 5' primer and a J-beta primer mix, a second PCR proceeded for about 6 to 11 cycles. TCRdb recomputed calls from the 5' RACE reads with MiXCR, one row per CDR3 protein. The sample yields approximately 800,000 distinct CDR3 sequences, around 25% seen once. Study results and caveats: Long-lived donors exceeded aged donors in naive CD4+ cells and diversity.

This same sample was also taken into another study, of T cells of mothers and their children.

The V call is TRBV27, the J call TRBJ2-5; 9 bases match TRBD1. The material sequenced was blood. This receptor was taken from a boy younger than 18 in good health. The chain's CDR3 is CASSFNRGLLEETQYF. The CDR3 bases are TGTGCCAGCAGCTTTAACAGGGGGCTATTGGAAGAGACCCAGTACTTC.